This T cell receptor (beta chain) was observed in a study of CD8 T cells in ankylosing spondylitis. TCRdb called the 5' RACE reads again in MiXCR, with one record for every CDR3 protein. Altogether a few hundred thousand distinct CDR3 sequences are present, about 11% being singletons, with the ten largest covering under 25%. Germline V gives CDR1 SQVTM, CDR2 ANQGSEA. The junction had 3 bases not matched to a gene; V was cut back by 5 bases and J by 4 bases. The CDR3 consists of 12 residues. This clonotype appeared many times. Its antigen is currently unknown. Overall study findings and caveats: Reactive arthritis synovial fluid and blood previously showed some of these motif variants. In ankylosing spondylitis patients, matched synovial fluid reportedly showed significant enrichment of disease-linked clones.

The material sequenced was blood, either unsorted or a sorted T cell fraction (not recorded which). The chain carries TRBV29-1 and TRBJ1-1; 8 bases are shared with TRBD1. The sequence derives from a male donor with ankylosing spondylitis or in good health (not recorded which). The CDR3 region is CSVNQGATEAFF. DNA of the CDR3: TGCAGCGTTAACCAGGGGGCCACTGAAGCTTTCTTT.